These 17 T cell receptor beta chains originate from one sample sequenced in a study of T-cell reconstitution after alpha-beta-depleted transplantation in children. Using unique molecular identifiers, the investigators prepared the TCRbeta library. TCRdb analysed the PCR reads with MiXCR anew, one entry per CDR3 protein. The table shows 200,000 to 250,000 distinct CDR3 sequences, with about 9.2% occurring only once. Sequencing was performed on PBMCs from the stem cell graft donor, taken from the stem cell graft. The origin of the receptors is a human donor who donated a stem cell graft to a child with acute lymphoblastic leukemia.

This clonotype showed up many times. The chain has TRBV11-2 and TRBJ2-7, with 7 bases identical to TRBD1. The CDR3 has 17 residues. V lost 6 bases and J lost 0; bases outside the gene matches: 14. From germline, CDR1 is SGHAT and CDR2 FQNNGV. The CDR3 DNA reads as TGTGCCAGCAGACATCCTACCGGGACAGTGAGCTCCTACGAGCAGTACTTC. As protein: CASRHPTGTVSSYEQYF.

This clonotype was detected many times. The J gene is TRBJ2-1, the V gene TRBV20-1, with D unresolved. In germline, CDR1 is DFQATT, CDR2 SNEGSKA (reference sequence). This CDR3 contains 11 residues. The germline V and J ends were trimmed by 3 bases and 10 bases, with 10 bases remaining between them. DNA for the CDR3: TGCAGTGCTAGCGGGCTCTCAGAGCAGTTCTTC. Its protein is CSASGLSEQFF.

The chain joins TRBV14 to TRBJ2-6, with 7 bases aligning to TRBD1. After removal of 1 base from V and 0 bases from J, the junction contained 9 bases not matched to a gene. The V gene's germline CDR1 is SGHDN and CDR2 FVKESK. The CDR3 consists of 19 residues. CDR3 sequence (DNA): TGTGCCAGCAGCCAAGGGACAGGCTCCTTTTTCTCTGGGGCCAACGTCCTGACTTTC. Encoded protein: CASSQGTGSFFSGANVLTF.

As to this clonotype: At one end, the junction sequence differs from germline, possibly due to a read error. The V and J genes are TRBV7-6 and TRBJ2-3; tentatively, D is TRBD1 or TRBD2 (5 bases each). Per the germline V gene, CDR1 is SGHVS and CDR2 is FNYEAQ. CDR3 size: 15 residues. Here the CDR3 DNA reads TGTGCCAGCAGCCCAGAAACTATAACTAGTTCCGGACAACTTTTT. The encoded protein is CASSPETITSSGQLF.

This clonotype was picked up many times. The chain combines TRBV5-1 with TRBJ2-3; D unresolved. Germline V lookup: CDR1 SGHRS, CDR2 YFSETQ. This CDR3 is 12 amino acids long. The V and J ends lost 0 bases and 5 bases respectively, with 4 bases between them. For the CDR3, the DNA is TGCGCCAGCAGCTTGGGCCAAGATACGCAGTATTTT. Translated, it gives CASSLGQDTQYF.

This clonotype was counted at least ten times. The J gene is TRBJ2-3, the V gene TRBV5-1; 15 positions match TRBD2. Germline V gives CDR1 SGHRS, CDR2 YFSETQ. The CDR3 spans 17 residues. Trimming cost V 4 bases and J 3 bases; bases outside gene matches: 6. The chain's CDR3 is CASSTGLAGGWTDTQYF. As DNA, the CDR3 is TGCGCCAGCAGCACGGGACTAGCGGGGGGCTGGACAGATACGCAGTATTTT.

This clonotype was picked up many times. CDR3 amino acids: CASSVGSLNTEAFF. CDR3 in DNA: TGTGCCAGCAGCGTCGGTAGCCTGAACACTGAAGCTTTCTTT. This chain links TRBV9 with TRBJ1-1; D not resolved. This CDR3 spans 14 amino acids. Trimming removed 2 bases at V and 0 bases at J, with 8 bases between. Germline V gene sequence: CDR1 SGDLS, CDR2 YYNGEE.

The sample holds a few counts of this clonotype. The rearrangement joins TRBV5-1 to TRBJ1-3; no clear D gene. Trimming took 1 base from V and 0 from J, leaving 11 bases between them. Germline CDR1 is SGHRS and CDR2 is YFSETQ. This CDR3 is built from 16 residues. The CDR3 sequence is CASSLSVDNSGNTIYF. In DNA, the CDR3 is TGCGCCAGCAGCTTGAGTGTCGACAACTCTGGAAACACCATATATTTT.

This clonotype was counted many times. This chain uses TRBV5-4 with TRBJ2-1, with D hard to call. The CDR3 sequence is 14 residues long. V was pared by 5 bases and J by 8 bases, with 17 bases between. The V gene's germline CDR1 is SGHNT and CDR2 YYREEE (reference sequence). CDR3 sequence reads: CASRGTGTAHEQFF. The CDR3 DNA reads TGTGCCAGCAGAGGTACCGGCACAGCCCATGAGCAGTTCTTC. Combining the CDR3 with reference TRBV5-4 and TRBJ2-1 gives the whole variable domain ETGVTQSPTHLIKTRGQQVTLRCSSQSGHNTVSWYQQALGQGPQFIFQYYREEENGRGNFPPRFSGLQFPNYSSELNVNALELDDSALYLCASRGTGTAHEQFFGPGTRLTVL.

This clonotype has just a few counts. This CDR3 is CASRHLGGTGNTEAFF. The CDR3 DNA sequence: TGTGCCAGCAGACATCTGGGTGGGACAGGGAACACTGAAGCTTTCTTT. The chain has TRBV7-2 and TRBJ1-1, with 8 bases that match TRBD1. The CDR3 extends over 16 amino acids. V shed 6 bases, J shed 1 base, and the junction held 10 bases outside the gene matches. CDR1 SGHTA and CDR2 FQGNSA come from the germline V gene.

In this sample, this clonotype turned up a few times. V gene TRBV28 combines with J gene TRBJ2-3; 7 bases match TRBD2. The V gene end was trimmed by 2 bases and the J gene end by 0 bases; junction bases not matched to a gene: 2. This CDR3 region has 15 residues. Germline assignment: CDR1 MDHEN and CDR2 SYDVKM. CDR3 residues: CASSLLADSTDTQYF. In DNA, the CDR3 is TGTGCCAGCAGTTTACTAGCGGATAGCACAGATACGCAGTATTTT.

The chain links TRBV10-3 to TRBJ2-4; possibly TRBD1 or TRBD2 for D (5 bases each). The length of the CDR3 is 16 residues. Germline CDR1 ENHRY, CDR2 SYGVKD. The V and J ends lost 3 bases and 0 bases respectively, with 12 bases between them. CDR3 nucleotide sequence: TGTGCCATCAGTGATTCGGGACCCAGAGCCAAAAACATTCAGTACTTC. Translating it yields CAISDSGPRAKNIQYF.

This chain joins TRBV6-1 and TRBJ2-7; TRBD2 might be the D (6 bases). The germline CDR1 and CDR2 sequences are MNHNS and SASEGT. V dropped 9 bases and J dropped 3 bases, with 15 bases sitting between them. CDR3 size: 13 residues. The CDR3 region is CASGRTVGYEQYF. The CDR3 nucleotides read TGTGCCAGTGGGAGGACGGTCGGCTACGAGCAGTACTTC.

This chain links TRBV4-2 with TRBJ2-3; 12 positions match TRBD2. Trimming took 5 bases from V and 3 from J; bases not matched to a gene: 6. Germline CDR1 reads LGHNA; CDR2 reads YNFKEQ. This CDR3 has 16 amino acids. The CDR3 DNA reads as TGTGCCAGCAGCGCCCGGACTAGCGGGGAAACAGATACGCAGTATTTT. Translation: CASSARTSGETDTQYF.

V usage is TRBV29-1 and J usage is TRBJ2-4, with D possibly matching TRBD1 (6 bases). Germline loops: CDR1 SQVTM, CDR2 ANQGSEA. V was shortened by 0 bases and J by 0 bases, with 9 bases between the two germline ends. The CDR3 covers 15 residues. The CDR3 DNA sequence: TGCAGCGTTGAAGAGGACAGCCTAGCCAAAAACATTCAGTACTTC. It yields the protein CSVEEDSLAKNIQYF.

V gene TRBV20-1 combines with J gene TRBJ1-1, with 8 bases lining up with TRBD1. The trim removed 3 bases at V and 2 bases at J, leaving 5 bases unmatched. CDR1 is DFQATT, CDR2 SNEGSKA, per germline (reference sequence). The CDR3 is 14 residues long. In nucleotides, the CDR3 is TGCAGTGCTAGTCCGGACAGGGTAAACACTGAAGCTTTCTTT. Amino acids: CSASPDRVNTEAFF.

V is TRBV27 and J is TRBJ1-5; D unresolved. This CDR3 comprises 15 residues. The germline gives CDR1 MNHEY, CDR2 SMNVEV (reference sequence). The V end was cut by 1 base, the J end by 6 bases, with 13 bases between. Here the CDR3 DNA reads TGTGCCAGCAGTTTATTCGGGTCAGCGGGTCAGCCCCAGCATTTT. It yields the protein CASSLFGSAGQPQHF.